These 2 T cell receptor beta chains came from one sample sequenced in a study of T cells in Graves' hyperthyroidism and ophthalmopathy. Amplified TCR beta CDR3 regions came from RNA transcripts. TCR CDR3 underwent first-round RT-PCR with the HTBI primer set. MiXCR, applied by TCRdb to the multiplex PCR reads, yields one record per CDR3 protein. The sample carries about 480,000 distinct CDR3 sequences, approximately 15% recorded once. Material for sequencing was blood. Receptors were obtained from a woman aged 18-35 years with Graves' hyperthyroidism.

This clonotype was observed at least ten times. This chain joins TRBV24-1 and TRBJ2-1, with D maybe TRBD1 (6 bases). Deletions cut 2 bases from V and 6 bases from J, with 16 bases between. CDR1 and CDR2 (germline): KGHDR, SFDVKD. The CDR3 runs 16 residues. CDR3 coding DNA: TGTGCCACCAGTGATTCGGCAACCCAGGGGATCAATGAGCAGTTCTTC. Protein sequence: CATSDSATQGINEQFF.

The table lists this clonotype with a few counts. The chain's CDR3 is CSARGSGRGNEQFF. DNA of the CDR3: TGCAGTGCTAGAGGCAGCGGAAGAGGGAATGAGCAGTTCTTC. This rearrangement joins TRBV20-1 to TRBJ2-1; D might be TRBD2 (5 bases). CDR1 and CDR2 from the germline V gene are DFQATT and SNEGSKA (reference sequence). V shed 1 base and J shed 7 bases, with 14 bases lying between them. This CDR3 is built from 14 residues.